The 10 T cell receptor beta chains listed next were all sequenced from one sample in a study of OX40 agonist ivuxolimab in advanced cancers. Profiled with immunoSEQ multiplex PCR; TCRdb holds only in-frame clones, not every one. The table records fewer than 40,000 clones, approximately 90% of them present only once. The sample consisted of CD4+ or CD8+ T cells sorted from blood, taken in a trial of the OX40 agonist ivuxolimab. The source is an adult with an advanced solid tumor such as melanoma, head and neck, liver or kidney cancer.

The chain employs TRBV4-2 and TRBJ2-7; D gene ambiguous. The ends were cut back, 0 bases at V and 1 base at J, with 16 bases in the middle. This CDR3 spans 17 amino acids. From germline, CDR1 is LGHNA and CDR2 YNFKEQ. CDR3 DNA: TGTGCCAGCAGCCAAGAATCGAATGGGTACATTTCCTACGAGCAGTACTTC. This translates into CASSQESNGYISYEQYF.

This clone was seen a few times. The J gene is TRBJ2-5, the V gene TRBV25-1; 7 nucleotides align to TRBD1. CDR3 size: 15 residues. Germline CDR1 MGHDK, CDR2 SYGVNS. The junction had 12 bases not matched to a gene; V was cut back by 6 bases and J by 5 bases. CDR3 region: CASREDRYQAETQYF. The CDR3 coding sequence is TGTGCCAGCAGGGAGGACAGGTATCAAGCGGAGACCCAGTACTTC. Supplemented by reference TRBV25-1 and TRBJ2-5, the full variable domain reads EADIYQTPRYLVIGTGKKITLECSQTMGHDKMYWYQQDPGMELHLIHYSYGVNSTEKGDLSSESTVSRIRTEHFPLTLESARPSHTSQYLCASREDRYQAETQYFGPGTRLLVL.

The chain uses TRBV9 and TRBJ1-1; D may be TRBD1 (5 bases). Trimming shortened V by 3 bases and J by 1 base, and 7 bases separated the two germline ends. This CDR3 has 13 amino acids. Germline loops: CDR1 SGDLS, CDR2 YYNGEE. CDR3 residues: CASSDTGNTEAFF. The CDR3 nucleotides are TGTGCCAGCAGCGACACAGGGAACACTGAAGCTTTCTTT.

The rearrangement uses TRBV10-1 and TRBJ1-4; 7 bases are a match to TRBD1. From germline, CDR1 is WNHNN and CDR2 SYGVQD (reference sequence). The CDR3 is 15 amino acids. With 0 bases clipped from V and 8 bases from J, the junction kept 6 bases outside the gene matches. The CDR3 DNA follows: TGCGCCAGCAGTGAGTCCGAGGGGGCTGAAGAAAAACTGTTTTTT. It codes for CASSESEGAEEKLFF.

Here the CDR3 DNA reads TGTGCCAGCAGCCTAGCGGGGGCCCCCTACGAGCAGTACTTC. Translated, it gives CASSLAGAPYEQYF. The rearrangement links TRBV9 to TRBJ2-7, with TRBD2 matching over 10 bases. This CDR3 comprises 14 residues. The V and J ends lost 4 bases and 2 bases, in that order; junction bases with no gene match: 3. Germline CDR1 SGDLS, CDR2 YYNGEE.

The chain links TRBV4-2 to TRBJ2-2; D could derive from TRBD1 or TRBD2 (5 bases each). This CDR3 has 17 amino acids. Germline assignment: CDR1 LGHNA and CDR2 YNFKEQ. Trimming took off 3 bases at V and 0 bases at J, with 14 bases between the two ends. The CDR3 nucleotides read TGTGCCAGCAGCCAGGCTCCGGGACCGACGAACACCGGGGAGCTGTTTTTT. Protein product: CASSQAPGPTNTGELFF.

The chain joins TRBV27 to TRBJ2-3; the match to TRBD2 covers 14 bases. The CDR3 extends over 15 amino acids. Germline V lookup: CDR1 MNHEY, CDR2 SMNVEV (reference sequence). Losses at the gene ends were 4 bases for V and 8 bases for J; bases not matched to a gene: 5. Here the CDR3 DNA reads TGTGCCAGCAGTTCCGGGACTAGCGGGAGAGGTACGCAGTATTTT. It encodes CASSSGTSGRGTQYF.

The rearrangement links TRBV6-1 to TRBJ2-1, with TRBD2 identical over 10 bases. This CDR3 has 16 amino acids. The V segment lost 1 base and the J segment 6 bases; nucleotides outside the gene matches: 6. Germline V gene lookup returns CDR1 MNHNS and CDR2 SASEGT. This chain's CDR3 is CASSEVPAGGGNEQFF. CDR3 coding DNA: TGTGCCAGCAGTGAAGTGCCAGCGGGAGGGGGCAATGAGCAGTTCTTC.

The CDR3 DNA sequence: TGTGCCAGCAGTGCGTCCGTCGCGGACAGGGGGTTGTCAAGCAATCAGCCCCAGCATTTT. Its protein is CASSASVADRGLSSNQPQHF. The chain recombines TRBV2 with TRBJ1-5, with 10 bases that match TRBD1. V shed 4 bases, J shed 1 base, and the junction held 16 bases outside the gene matches. Germline-derived CDR1 and CDR2 are SNHLY and FYNNEI. The CDR3 is 20 amino acids.

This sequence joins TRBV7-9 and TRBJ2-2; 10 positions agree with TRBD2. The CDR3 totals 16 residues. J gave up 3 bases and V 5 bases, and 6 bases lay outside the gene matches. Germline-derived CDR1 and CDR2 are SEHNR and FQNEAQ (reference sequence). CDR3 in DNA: TGTGCCAGCAGCGACGGGAGCGGGAGGGACACCGGGGAGCTGTTTTTT. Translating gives CASSDGSGRDTGELFF.